The next 8 T cell receptor beta chains were all read from a single sample in a study of post-analysis software for immune sequencing data (dated by TCRdb to about 2015). These receptors' targets are unknown. Library preparation used PCR. Sequencing was carried out with an Illumina HiSeq 2500. Unique molecular identifiers were incorporated into TCR beta cDNA libraries to reduce PCR and sequencing biases. TCRdb trimmed the raw reads at Q25, called clones with MiXCR and kept productive beta chains. Under each unique CDR3 protein, matching rows form one entry showing the most common genes and DNA. This sample is represented by 750,000 to 900,000 distinct CDR3 sequences; roughly 46% of them were singletons. Roughly 5% of the sample comes from the top ten. Study-wide conclusions, independent of this receptor: Patients showed significantly higher frequencies than controls for a handful of TRBV segments, among them TRBV5-6, TRBV5-1 and TRBV20-1.

The specimen sequenced was blood. These receptors all come from a girl aged 5-17 years with multiple sclerosis.

This chain joins TRBV6-1 and TRBJ2-6; D gene unclear. The CDR3 is 17 amino acids. The germline CDR1 and CDR2 sequences are MNHNS and SASEGT. Trimming stripped 6 bases from V and 0 bases from J, with 15 bases between. CDR3 sequence: CASSRVPTPSGANVLTF. For the CDR3, the DNA is TGTGCCAGCAGCCGAGTACCCACGCCCTCTGGGGCCAACGTCCTGACTTTC.

The chain recombines TRBV24-1 with TRBJ2-4; 7 bases line up with TRBD2. The J call may be faulty, since TRBJ2-7 better matches the DNA end. Germline CDR1 reads KGHDR; CDR2 reads SFDVKD. This CDR3 is 14 amino acids long. The CDR3 sequence: CATSDPRGGYEQYF. The CDR3 DNA reads as TGTGCCACCAGTGATCCGCGCGGGGGCTACGAGCAGTACTTC.

The V call is TRBV27, the J call TRBJ2-2; TRBD1 or TRBD2 may be the D gene (5 bases each). Trimming cost V 8 bases and J 4 bases, with 11 bases left between them. In germline, CDR1 is MNHEY, CDR2 SMNVEV (reference sequence). The CDR3 extends over 13 amino acids. The CDR3 reads CASRGFTTGELFF. DNA of the CDR3: TGTGCCAGCCGGGGCTTCACCACCGGGGAGCTGTTTTTT.

This chain joins TRBV27 and TRBJ2-7; 8 nucleotides line up with TRBD1. The CDR3 spans 13 residues. Germline loops: CDR1 MNHEY, CDR2 SMNVEV (reference sequence). V shed 6 bases and J 7 bases; nucleotides not matched to a gene: 8. The CDR3 DNA reads TGTGCCAGCAGCGACAGGGGAGGTAGAGAGCAGTACTTC. It codes for CASSDRGGREQYF.

This clonotype occurred a few times. The chain couples TRBV10-3 to TRBJ2-7; D unclear. Germline V gene sequence: CDR1 ENHRY, CDR2 SYGVKD. V lost 3 bases to trimming and J lost 2 bases, with 14 bases between them. CDR3 length: 15 amino acids. The CDR3 here is CAISEGVMRTYEQYF. The CDR3 nucleotides read TGTGCCATCAGTGAAGGTGTAATGAGGACCTACGAGCAGTACTTC.

The chain uses TRBV28 and TRBJ2-7, with D perhaps TRBD2 (5 bases). CDR1 MDHEN and CDR2 SYDVKM come from the germline V gene. Between the trimmed V and J ends, which lost 7 bases and 4 bases, there was a span of 14 bases. The CDR3 consists of 13 residues. As DNA, the CDR3 is TGTGCCAGCACTAGGAGGAACACTTACGAGCAGTACTTC. It is translated as CASTRRNTYEQYF.

This clonotype was picked up a small number of times. The chain employs TRBV10-3 and TRBJ2-1; D is perhaps TRBD2 (6 bases). The CDR3 totals 16 residues. Germline-derived CDR1 and CDR2 are ENHRY and SYGVKD. The V end was cut by 4 bases, the J end by 1 base, with 14 bases between. CDR3 in DNA: TGTGCCATCAGTGGGAGGACTAACCCTTCCTACAATGAGCAGTTCTTC. This gives the protein CAISGRTNPSYNEQFF.

This clonotype showed up just a few times. The rearrangement uses TRBV6-6 and TRBJ1-5, with D possibly being TRBD1 (5 bases). Trimming stripped 2 bases from V and 5 bases from J, with 10 bases between. The CDR3 runs 14 residues. CDR1 and CDR2 from the germline V gene are MNHNY and SVGAGI (reference sequence). The chain's CDR3 is CASSYKGGDQPQHF. The CDR3 nucleotides are TGTGCCAGCAGTTACAAAGGAGGGGATCAGCCCCAGCATTTT.